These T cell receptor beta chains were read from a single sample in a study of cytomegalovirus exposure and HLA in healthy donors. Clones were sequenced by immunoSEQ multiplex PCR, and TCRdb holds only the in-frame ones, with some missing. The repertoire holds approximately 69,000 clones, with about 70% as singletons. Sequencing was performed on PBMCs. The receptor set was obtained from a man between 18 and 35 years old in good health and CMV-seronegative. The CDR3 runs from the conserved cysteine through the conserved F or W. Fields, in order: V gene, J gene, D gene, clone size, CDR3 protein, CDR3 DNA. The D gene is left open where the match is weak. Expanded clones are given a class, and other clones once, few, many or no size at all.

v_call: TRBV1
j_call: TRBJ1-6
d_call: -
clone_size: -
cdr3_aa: CTSSQDSGRHQINDNSPLHF
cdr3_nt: TGCACCAGCAGCCAAGATTCTGGCAGACACCAAATAAACGATAATTCACCCCTCCACTTT

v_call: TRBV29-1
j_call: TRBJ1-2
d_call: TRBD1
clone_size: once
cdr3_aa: CSVAGGPANYGYTF
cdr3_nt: TGCAGCGTAGCAGGGGGCCCAGCTAACTATGGCTACACCTTC

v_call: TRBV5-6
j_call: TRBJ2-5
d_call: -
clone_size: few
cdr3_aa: CASSQQETQYF
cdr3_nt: TGTGCCAGCAGCCAACAAGAGACCCAGTACTTC

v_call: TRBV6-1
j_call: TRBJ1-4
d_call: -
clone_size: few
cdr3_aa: CASCYRDNEKLFF
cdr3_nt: TGTGCCAGCTGCTACAGGGATAATGAAAAACTGTTTTTT

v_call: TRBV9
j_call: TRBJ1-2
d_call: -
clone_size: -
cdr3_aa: CASSVGPVSNYGYTF
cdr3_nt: TGTGCCAGCAGCGTTGGTCCAGTGTCTAACTATGGCTACACCTTC

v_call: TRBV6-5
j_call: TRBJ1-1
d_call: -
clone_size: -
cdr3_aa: CASRPPGDTEAFF
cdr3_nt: TGTGCCAGCAGACCCCCGGGGGACACTGAAGCTTTCTTT

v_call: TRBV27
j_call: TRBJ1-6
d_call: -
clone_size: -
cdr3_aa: CASSSAGVEDSPLHF
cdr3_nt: TGTGCCAGCAGTTCCGCCGGGGTAGAGGATTCACCCCTCCACTTT

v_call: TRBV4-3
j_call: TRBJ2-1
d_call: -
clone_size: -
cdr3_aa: CASSQAPRGSIYNEQFF
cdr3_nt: TGCGCCAGCAGCCAAGCCCCCCGCGGATCGATCTACAATGAGCAGTTCTTC

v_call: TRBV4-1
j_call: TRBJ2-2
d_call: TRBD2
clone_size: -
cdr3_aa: CASSLGLAGGSNTGELFF
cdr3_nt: TGCGCCAGCAGCCTGGGACTAGCGGGGGGTTCGAACACCGGGGAGCTGTTTTTT

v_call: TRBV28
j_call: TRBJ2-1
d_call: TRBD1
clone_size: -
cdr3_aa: CASGRIGQGKRSYNEQFF
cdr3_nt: TGTGCCAGCGGCCGGATCGGACAGGGAAAAAGATCCTACAATGAGCAGTTCTTC

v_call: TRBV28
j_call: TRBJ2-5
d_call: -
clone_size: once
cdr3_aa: CASSHDSYQETQYF
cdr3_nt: TGTGCCAGCAGCCACGACAGTTACCAAGAGACCCAGTACTTC

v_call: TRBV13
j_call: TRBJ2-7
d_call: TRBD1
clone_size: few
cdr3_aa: CASSFPGQTYEQYF
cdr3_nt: TGTGCCAGCAGCTTTCCGGGACAGACCTACGAGCAGTACTTC

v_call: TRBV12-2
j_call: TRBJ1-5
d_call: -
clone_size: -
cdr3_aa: CASRLAGQDNQPQHF
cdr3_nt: TGTGCAAGTCGCTTAGCGGGACAGGACAATCAGCCCCAGCATTTT

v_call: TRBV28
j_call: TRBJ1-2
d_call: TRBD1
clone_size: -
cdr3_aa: CASNPVQGAGGYTF
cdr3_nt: TGTGCCAGCAACCCCGTACAGGGGGCGGGGGGCTACACCTTC

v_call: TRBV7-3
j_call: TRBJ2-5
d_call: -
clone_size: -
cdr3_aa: CASSVNRGAPLQETQYF
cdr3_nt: TGTGCCAGCAGCGTAAACCGGGGGGCCCCGCTGCAAGAGACCCAGTACTTC

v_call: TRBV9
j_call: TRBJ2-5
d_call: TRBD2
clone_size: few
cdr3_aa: CASSVGTSGGYETQYF
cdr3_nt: TGTGCCAGCAGCGTCGGGACTAGCGGGGGTTACGAGACCCAGTACTTC

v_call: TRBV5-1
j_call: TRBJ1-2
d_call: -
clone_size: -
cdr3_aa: CASSLAGDGYTF
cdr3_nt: TGCGCCAGCAGCTTGGCCGGGGATGGCTACACCTTC

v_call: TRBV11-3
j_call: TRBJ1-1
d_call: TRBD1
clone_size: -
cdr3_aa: CASKRQGDSEAFF
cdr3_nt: TGTGCCAGCAAACGCCAGGGGGATAGTGAAGCTTTCTTT

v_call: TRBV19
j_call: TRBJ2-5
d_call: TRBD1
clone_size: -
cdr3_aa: CASKGQQETQYF
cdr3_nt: TGTGCCAGTAAGGGACAGCAAGAGACCCAGTACTTC

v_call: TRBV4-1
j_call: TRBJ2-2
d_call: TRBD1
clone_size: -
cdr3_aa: CASSARTGNTGELFF
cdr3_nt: TGCGCCAGCAGTGCCCGGACAGGAAACACCGGGGAGCTGTTTTTT

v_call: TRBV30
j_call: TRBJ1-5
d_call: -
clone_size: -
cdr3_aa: CAWNYRNQPQHF
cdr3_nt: TGTGCCTGGAATTACAGGAATCAGCCCCAGCATTTT

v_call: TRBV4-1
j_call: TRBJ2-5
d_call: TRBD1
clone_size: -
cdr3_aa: CASSQGGTGKFRTQYF
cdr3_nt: TGCGCCAGCAGCCAAGGGGGGACAGGAAAGTTTAGGACCCAGTACTTC

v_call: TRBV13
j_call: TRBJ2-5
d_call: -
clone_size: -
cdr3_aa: CASSYLEGGETQYF
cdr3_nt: TGTGCCAGCAGCTACCTCGAGGGTGGAGAGACCCAGTACTTC

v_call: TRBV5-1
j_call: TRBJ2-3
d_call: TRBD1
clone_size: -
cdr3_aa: CASSLEGGGIDTQYF
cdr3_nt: TGCGCCAGCAGCTTGGAAGGGGGCGGAATAGATACGCAGTATTTT

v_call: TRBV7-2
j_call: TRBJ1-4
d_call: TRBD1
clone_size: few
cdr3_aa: CASSFRVSGQGDEKLFF
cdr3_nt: TGTGCCAGCAGCTTCCGGGTTTCGGGACAGGGGGATGAAAAACTGTTTTTT

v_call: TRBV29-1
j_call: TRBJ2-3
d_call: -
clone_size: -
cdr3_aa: CSEQGPSTDTQYF
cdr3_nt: TGCAGCGAGCAGGGTCCCAGCACAGATACGCAGTATTTT

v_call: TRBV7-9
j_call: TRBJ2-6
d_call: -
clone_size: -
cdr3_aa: CASQTGSGANVLTF
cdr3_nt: TGTGCCAGCCAAACGGGCTCTGGGGCCAACGTCCTGACTTTC

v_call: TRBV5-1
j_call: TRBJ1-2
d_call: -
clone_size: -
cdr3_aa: CASSLGQNYGYTF
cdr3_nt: TGCGCCAGCAGCTTGGGACAAAACTATGGCTACACCTTC

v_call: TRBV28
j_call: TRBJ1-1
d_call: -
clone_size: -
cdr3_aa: CASRLPGQGYTEAFF
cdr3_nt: TGTGCCAGCAGACTCCCGGGGCAGGGGTACACTGAAGCTTTCTTT

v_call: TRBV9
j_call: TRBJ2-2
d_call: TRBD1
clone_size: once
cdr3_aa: CASSVSSQGASNTGELFF
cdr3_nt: TGTGCCAGCAGCGTAAGTTCCCAGGGGGCCTCGAACACCGGGGAGCTGTTTTTT

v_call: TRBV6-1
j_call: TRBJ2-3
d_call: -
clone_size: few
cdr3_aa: CASSEALGGPTDTQYF
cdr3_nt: TGTGCCAGCAGTGAAGCACTCGGGGGGCCCACAGATACGCAGTATTTT

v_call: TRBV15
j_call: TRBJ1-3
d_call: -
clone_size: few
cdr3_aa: CATSRVADSSGNTIYF
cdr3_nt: TGTGCCACCAGCAGAGTTGCTGACAGCTCTGGAAACACCATATATTTT

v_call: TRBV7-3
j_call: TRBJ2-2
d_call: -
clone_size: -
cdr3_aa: CASSPLGGANTGELFF
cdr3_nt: TGTGCCAGCAGCCCCCTAGGGGGAGCGAACACCGGGGAGCTGTTTTTT

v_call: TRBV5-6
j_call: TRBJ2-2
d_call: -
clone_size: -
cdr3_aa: CASSLERRRTNTGELFF
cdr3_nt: TGTGCCAGCAGCTTGGAGAGGAGAAGAACGAACACCGGGGAGCTGTTTTTT

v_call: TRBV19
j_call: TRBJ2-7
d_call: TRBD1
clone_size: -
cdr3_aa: CASSPDRGGYEQYF
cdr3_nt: TGTGCCAGTAGCCCGGACAGGGGGGGGTACGAGCAGTACTTC

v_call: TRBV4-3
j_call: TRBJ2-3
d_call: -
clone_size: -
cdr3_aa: CASSQDPPGLWGTDTDTQYF
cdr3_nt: TGCGCCAGCAGCCAAGATCCGCCCGGACTATGGGGTACTGACACAGATACGCAGTATTTT

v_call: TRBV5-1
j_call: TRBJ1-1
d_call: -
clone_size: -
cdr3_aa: CASSLELRAANTEAFF
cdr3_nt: TGCGCCAGCAGCTTGGAACTCAGGGCCGCGAACACTGAAGCTTTCTTT

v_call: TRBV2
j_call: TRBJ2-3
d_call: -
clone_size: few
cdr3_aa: CASGQPSTDTQYF
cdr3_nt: TGTGCCAGCGGACAGCCGAGCACAGATACGCAGTATTTT

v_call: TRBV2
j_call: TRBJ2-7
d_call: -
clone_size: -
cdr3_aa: CASSEAGRGDEQYF
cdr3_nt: TGTGCCAGCAGTGAAGCTGGCAGGGGCGACGAGCAGTACTTC

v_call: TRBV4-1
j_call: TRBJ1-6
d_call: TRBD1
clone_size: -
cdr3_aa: CASSPDRWTSPLHF
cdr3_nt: TGCGCCAGCAGCCCGGACAGGTGGACCTCACCCCTCCACTTT

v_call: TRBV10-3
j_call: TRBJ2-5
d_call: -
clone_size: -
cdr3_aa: CATQGEETQYF
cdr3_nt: TGTGCCACGCAGGGCGAAGAGACCCAGTACTTC

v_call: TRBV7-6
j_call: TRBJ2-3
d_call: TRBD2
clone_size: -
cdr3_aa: CASRLLAGGPADTQYF
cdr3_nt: TGTGCCAGCAGACTTCTAGCGGGAGGGCCCGCAGATACGCAGTATTTT

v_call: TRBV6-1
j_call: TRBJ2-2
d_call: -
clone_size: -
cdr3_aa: CASNPTGSNTGELFF
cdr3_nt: TGTGCCAGCAACCCGACAGGCTCGAACACCGGGGAGCTGTTTTTT